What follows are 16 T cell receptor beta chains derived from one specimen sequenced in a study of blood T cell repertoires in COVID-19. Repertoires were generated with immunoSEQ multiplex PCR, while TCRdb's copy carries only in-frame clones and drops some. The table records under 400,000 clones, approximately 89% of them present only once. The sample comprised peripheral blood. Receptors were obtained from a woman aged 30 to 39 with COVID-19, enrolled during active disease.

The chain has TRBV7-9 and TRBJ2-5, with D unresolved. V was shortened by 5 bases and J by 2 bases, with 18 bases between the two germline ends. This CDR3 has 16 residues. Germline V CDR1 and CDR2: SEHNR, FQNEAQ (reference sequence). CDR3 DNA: TGTGCCAGCAGCCCCCGTATGCAGGCCTGGCAAGAGACCCAGTACTTC. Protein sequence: CASSPRMQAWQETQYF.

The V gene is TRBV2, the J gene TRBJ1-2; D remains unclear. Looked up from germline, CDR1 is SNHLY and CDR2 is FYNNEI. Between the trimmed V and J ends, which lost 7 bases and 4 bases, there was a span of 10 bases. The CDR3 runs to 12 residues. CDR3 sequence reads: CASTLRLYGYTF. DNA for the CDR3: TGTGCCAGCACCCTGCGGCTCTATGGCTACACCTTC.

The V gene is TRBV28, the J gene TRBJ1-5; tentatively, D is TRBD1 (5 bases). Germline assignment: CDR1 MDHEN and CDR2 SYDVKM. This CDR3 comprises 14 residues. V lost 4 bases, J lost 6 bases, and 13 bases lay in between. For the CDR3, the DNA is TGTGCCAGCAGTTCACTCCTCCAGGGTCAGCCCCAGCATTTT. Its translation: CASSSLLQGQPQHF.

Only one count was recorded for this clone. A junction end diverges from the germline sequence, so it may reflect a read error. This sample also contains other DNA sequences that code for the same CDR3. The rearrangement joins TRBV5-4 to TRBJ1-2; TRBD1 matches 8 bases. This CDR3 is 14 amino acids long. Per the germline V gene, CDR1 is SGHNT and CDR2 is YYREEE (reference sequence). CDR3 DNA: TGTGCTAGCAGGCCTGCCGGGACAGGATATGGCTACTCCTTC. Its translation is CASRPAGTGYGYSF. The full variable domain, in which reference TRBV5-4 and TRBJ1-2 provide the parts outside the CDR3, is ETGVTQSPTHLIKTRGQQVTLRCSSQSGHNTVSWYQQALGQGPQFIFQYYREEENGRGNFPPRFSGLQFPNYSSELNVNALELDDSALYLCASRPAGTGYGYSFGSGTRLTVV.

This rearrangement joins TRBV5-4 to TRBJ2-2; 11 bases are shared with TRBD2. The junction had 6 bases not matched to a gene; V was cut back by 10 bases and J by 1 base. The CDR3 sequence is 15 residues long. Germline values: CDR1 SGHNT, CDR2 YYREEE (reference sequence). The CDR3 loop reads CAGTSGLKNTGELFF. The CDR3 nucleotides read TGTGCCGGGACTAGCGGTCTTAAGAACACCGGGGAGCTGTTTTTT.

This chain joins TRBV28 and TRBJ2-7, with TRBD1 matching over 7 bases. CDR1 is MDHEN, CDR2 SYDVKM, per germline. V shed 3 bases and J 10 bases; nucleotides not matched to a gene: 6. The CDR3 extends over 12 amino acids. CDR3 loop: CASSFDRAPQYF. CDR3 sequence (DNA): TGTGCCAGCAGTTTCGACAGGGCCCCCCAGTACTTC.

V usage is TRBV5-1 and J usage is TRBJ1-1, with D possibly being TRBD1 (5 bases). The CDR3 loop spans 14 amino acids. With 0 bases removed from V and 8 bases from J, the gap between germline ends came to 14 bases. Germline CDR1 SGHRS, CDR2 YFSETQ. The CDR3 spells CASSLDLAGREAFF. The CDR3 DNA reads TGCGCCAGCAGCTTGGATTTGGCAGGGAGGGAAGCTTTCTTT.

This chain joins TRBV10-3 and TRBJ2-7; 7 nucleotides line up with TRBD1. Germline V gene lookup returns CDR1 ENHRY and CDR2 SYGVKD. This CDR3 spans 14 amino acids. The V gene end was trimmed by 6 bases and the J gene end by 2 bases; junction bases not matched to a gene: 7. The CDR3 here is CAISPRTGTYEQYF. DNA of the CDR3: TGTGCCATCAGCCCACGGACAGGTACCTACGAGCAGTACTTC.

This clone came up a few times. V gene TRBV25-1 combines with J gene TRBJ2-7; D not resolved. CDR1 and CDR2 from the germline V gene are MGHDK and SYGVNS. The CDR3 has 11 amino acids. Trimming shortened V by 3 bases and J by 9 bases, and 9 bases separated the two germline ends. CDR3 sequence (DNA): TGTGCCAGCAGTGAGCCGGCGGCGCAGTACTTC. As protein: CASSEPAAQYF.

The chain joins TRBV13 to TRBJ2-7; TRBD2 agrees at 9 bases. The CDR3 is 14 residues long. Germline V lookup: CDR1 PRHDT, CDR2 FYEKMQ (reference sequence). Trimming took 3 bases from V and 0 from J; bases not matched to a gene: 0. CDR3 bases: TGTGCCAGCAGCTTTAGCGGGAGCTCCTACGAGCAGTACTTC. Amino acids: CASSFSGSSYEQYF.

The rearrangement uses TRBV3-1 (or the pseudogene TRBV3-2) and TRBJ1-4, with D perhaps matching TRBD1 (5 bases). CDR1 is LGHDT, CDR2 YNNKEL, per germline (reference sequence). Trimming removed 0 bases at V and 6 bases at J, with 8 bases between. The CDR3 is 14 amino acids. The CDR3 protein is CASSQEQGYEKLFF. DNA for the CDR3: TGTGCCAGCAGCCAAGAGCAGGGCTATGAAAAACTGTTTTTT.

As DNA, the CDR3 is TGTGCCAGCAGTTTGGAGTTAGCCGGGGAGCTGTTTTTT. Amino acids: CASSLELAGELFF. V gene TRBV27 combines with J gene TRBJ2-2, with D unclear. This CDR3 contains 13 residues. V lost 3 bases to trimming and J lost 6 bases, with 8 bases between them. CDR1 is MNHEY, CDR2 SMNVEV, per germline (reference sequence).

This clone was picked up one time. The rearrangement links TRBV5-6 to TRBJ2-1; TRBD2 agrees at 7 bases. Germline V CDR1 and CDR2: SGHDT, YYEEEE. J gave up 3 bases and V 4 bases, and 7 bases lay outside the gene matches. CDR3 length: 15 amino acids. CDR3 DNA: TGTGCCAGCAGCACGGGGCTAGCGGTCTACAATGAGCAGTTCTTC. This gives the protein CASSTGLAVYNEQFF.

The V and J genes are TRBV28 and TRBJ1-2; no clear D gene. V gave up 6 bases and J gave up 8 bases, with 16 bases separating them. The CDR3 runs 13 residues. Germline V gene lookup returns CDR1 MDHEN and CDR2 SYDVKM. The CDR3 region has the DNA TGTGCCAGCAGGGAGTCGCGGGGATTCGGCTACACCTTC. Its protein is CASRESRGFGYTF.

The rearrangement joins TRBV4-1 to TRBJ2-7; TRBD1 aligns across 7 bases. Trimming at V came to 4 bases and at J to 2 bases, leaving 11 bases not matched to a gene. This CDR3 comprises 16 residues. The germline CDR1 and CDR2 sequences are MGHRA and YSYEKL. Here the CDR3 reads CASSPGTARGTYEQYF. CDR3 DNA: TGCGCCAGCAGCCCTGGGACAGCAAGGGGTACCTACGAGCAGTACTTC.

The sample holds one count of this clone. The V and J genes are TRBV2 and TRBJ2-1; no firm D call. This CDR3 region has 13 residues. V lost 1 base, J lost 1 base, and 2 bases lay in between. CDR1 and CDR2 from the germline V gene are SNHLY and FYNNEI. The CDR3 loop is CASSEVSYNEQFF. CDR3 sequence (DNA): TGTGCCAGCAGTGAAGTATCCTACAATGAGCAGTTCTTC.